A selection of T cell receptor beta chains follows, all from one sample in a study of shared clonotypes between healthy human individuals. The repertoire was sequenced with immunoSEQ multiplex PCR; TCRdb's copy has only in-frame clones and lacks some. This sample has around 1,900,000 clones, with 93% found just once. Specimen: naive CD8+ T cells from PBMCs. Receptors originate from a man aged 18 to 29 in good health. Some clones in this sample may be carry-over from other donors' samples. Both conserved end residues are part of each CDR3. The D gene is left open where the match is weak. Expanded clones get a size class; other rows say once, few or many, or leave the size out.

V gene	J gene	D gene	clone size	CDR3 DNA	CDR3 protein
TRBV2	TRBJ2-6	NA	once	TGTGCCAGCAGTGAAAGGCCGGGGACGCCCCCATATGGGGCCAACGTCCTGACTTTC	CASSERPGTPPYGANVLTF
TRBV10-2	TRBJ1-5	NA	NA	TGCGCCAGCAGAAACCCGGGCCCCGGGCAGCCCCAGCATTTT	CASRNPGPGQPQHF
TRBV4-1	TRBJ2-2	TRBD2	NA	TGCGCCAGCAGCCAAGGGGATCTAGCGGGAGAAGGTACCGGGGAGCTGTTTTTT	CASSQGDLAGEGTGELFF
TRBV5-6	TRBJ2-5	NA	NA	TGTGCCAGCAGCTTGGGGGGGCGGGAGACCCAGTACTTC	CASSLGGRETQYF
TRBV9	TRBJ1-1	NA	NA	TGTGCCAGCAGCGGCAGGGGATCCGAAGCTTTCTTT	CASSGRGSEAFF
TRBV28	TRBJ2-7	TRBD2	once	TGTGCCAGCAGTTTGAGACTAGCGGGATCCTACAAGCAGTACTTC	CASSLRLAGSYKQYF
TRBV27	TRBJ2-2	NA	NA	TGTGCCAGCAGTTTAAGTGCGGGGGCCCCCGGGGAGCTGTTTTTT	CASSLSAGAPGELFF
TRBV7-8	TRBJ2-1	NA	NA	TGTGCCAGCAGCTTCCTCCTAGCGACGTACAATGAGCAGTTCTTC	CASSFLLATYNEQFF
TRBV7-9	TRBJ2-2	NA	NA	TGTGCCAGCAGCTTATTTCCCGGGGAGCTGTTTTTT	CASSLFPGELFF
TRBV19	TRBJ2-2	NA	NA	TGTGCCAGTAGTATATCGCCTAACGGGGAGCTGTTTTTT	CASSISPNGELFF
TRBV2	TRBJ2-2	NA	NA	TGTGCCAGCAGTGAAGCGCAAACGGAAGTGAACACCGGGGAGCTGTTTTTT	CASSEAQTEVNTGELFF
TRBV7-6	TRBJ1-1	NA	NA	TGTGCCAGCAGCTCCGAAGTGAGGGCTGAAGCTTTCTTT	CASSSEVRAEAFF
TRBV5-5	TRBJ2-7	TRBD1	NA	TGTGCCAGCAGCTCTACAGGGGGGAGTGACGAGCAGTACTTC	CASSSTGGSDEQYF
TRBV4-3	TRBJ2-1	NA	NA	TGCGCCAGCAGCCAACTGACCGGGACACACTACAATGAGCAGTTCTTC	CASSQLTGTHYNEQFF
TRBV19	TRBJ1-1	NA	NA	TGTGCCAGTAGTATTATCGGAGTCGGCACTGAAGCTTTCTTT	CASSIIGVGTEAFF
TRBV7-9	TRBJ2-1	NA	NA	TGTGCCAGCAGCGAGGCGGGTAATGAGCAGTTCTTC	CASSEAGNEQFF
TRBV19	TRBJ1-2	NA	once	TGTGCCAGTACCCCTTATCCGGCAGAACCTGAATATACCTTC	CASTPYPAEPEYTF
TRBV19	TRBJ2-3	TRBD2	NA	TGTGCCAGTATGTGGCTAGCGGGAGGTCGGGGAGATACGCAGTATTTT	CASMWLAGGRGDTQYF
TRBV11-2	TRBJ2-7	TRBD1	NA	TGTGCCAGCAGCTTGAAGACAGGGGGCTACGAGCAGTACTTC	CASSLKTGGYEQYF
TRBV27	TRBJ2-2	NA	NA	TGTGCCAGCAGTTTACTGGGCGGGGAGCTGTTTTTT	CASSLLGGELFF
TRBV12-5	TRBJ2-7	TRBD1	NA	TGTGCTAGTGGTTTTGGGACAGGGCCAAGCGAGCAGTACTTC	CASGFGTGPSEQYF
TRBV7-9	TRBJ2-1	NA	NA	TGTGCCAGCAGCCCTGGGTGGAGTAGCGGGTTCTTC	CASSPGWSSGFF
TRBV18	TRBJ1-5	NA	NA	TGTGCCAGCTCACCTTGGGGGGATCGCAATCAGCCCCAGCATTTT	CASSPWGDRNQPQHF
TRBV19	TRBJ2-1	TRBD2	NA	TGTGCCAGTACATCTAGCGGGGCGTACAATGAGCAGTTCTTC	CASTSSGAYNEQFF
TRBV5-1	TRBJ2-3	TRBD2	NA	TGCGCCAGCAGAGGCTTAGCGGGAGAGTTAACAGATACGCAGTATTTT	CASRGLAGELTDTQYF
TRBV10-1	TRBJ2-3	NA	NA	TGCGCCAGCAGTGACTATCTGGGGGCAAGGAGCACAGATACGCAGTATTTT	CASSDYLGARSTDTQYF
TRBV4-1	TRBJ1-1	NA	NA	TGCGCCAGCTCCACCGGGCTACGGGCTGAAGCTTTCTTT	CASSTGLRAEAFF